This T cell receptor (beta chain) appears in the sequencing data of a study of cytomegalovirus exposure and HLA in healthy donors. Study-wide results and limits: According to a later analysis, donors in an Asian-associated ancestry cluster reportedly had fewer N-insertions than the roughly 670-donor mean.

With 60 Vbeta and 13 Jbeta primers, the PCR was carried out. Generated by immunoSEQ multiplex PCR, the TCRdb table keeps only in-frame clones and is missing some. The sample lists hundreds of thousands of clones, less than 85% occurring once. CDR1 is LNHDA, CDR2 SQIVND, per germline (reference sequence). Trimming at V came to 5 bases and at J to 6 bases, leaving 3 bases not matched to a gene. There are 15 residues in the CDR3. In the case of this clone: The target antigen is unknown.

This rearrangement joins TRBV19 to TRBJ2-1; 14 bases map to TRBD2. This receptor was taken from a man aged 18 to 29 in good health and CMV-seronegative. The source material was PBMCs. The CDR3 here is CASSGGTSGSNEQFF. The CDR3 DNA is TGTGCCAGTAGTGGGGGGACTAGCGGGAGCAATGAGCAGTTCTTC.